A selection of T cell receptor beta chains follows, all from one sample in a study of T cells after yellow fever vaccination. TCRdb reprocessed the 5' RACE reads via MiXCR and lists one record per CDR3 protein. The sample shows approximately 120,000 distinct CDR3 sequences, 7.4% of them seen only once. Material: CD4+ T cells sorted from PBMCs, obtained 9 to 11 days after the first yellow fever vaccination. The origin of the receptors is a young man who received the YFV17D yellow fever vaccine. Both conserved end residues are part of each CDR3. A D gene is named only where the DNA matches it firmly. Clone size is not always given. Where it is, it says once, few, many or a class for expanded clones.

abundance: few
d_gene: TRBD2
j_gene: TRBJ2-4
v_gene: TRBV18
CDR3aa: CASSPRSGGEAKNIQYF
CDR3nt: TGTGCCAGCTCACCGCGTAGCGGGGGGGAGGCCAAAAACATTCAGTACTTC

abundance: -
d_gene: TRBD1
j_gene: TRBJ2-3
v_gene: TRBV10-3
CDR3aa: CAMTGQGADTQYF
CDR3nt: TGTGCCATGACCGGACAGGGGGCAGATACGCAGTATTTT

abundance: -
d_gene: -
j_gene: TRBJ1-2
v_gene: TRBV5-1
CDR3aa: CASSLASNYGYTF
CDR3nt: TGCGCCAGCAGCTTGGCCAGTAACTATGGCTACACCTTC

abundance: few
d_gene: TRBD1
j_gene: TRBJ2-3
v_gene: TRBV7-3
CDR3aa: CASSPRTGGTDTQYF
CDR3nt: TGTGCCAGCAGCCCCCGGACAGGGGGCACAGATACGCAGTATTTT

abundance: few
d_gene: TRBD1
j_gene: TRBJ1-4
v_gene: TRBV7-9
CDR3aa: CASSRETGVRSEKLFF
CDR3nt: TGTGCCAGCAGCCGAGAAACAGGGGTTCGAAGTGAAAAACTGTTTTTT

abundance: many
d_gene: TRBD2
j_gene: TRBJ2-7
v_gene: TRBV2
CDR3aa: CASRERGLHREQYF
CDR3nt: TGTGCCAGCAGAGAGCGGGGGCTCCATCGGGAGCAGTACTTC

abundance: many
d_gene: -
j_gene: TRBJ1-1
v_gene: TRBV3-1
CDR3aa: CASSQDGAAEAFF
CDR3nt: TGTGCCAGCAGCCAAGACGGGGCGGCTGAGGCTTTCTTT

abundance: many
d_gene: -
j_gene: TRBJ2-2
v_gene: TRBV12-3/TRBV12-4
CDR3aa: CASSGTENTGELFF
CDR3nt: TGTGCCAGCAGTGGGACGGAGAACACCGGGGAGCTGTTTTTT

abundance: few
d_gene: -
j_gene: TRBJ1-2
v_gene: TRBV12-3/TRBV12-4
CDR3aa: CASSLTTSLNNYGYTF
CDR3nt: TGTGCCAGCAGTTTAACGACGTCTCTTAATAACTATGGCTACACCTTC

abundance: many
d_gene: -
j_gene: TRBJ1-2
v_gene: TRBV15
CDR3aa: CATSSDLGPYGYTF
CDR3nt: TGTGCCACCAGCAGTGACTTGGGACCCTACGGCTACACCTTC

abundance: few
d_gene: -
j_gene: TRBJ2-2
v_gene: TRBV5-4
CDR3aa: CASSWRGPNTGELFF
CDR3nt: TGTGCCAGCAGCTGGCGGGGGCCGAACACCGGGGAGCTGTTTTTT

abundance: many
d_gene: -
j_gene: TRBJ2-7
v_gene: TRBV25-1
CDR3aa: CASSETTGTMGEQYF
CDR3nt: TGTGCCAGCAGTGAAACGACAGGGACTATGGGGGAGCAGTACTTC

abundance: many
d_gene: TRBD1
j_gene: TRBJ1-4
v_gene: TRBV7-2
CDR3aa: CASSLFGQGEKLFF
CDR3nt: TGTGCCAGCAGCTTATTTGGACAGGGTGAAAAACTGTTTTTT

abundance: few
d_gene: -
j_gene: TRBJ2-5
v_gene: TRBV5-1
CDR3aa: CASSLFSGYQETQYF
CDR3nt: TGCGCCAGCAGCTTGTTTAGCGGATACCAAGAGACCCAGTACTTC

abundance: -
d_gene: -
j_gene: TRBJ2-5
v_gene: TRBV20-1
CDR3aa: CSARERGGRETQYF
CDR3nt: TGCAGTGCTAGAGAACGAGGGGGGCGGGAGACCCAGTACTTC

abundance: -
d_gene: TRBD1
j_gene: TRBJ1-5
v_gene: TRBV5-1
CDR3aa: CASSSQGDQPQHF
CDR3nt: TGCGCCAGCAGCTCACAGGGGGATCAGCCCCAGCATTTT

abundance: many
d_gene: -
j_gene: TRBJ2-3
v_gene: TRBV20-1
CDR3aa: CSAKMGITDTQYF
CDR3nt: TGCAGTGCTAAGATGGGGATCACAGATACGCAGTATTTT

abundance: many
d_gene: -
j_gene: TRBJ2-3
v_gene: TRBV6-1
CDR3aa: CASRVGASDTQYF
CDR3nt: TGTGCCAGCAGGGTGGGGGCCTCAGATACGCAGTATTTT

abundance: few
d_gene: TRBD1
j_gene: TRBJ2-7
v_gene: TRBV30
CDR3aa: CAWNRDRDNEQYF
CDR3nt: TGTGCCTGGAATCGGGACAGGGATAATGAGCAGTACTTC

abundance: many
d_gene: TRBD1
j_gene: TRBJ2-1
v_gene: TRBV7-6
CDR3aa: CASSLVPGGYEQFF
CDR3nt: TGTGCCAGCAGCTTAGTTCCAGGGGGCTATGAGCAGTTCTTC

abundance: many
d_gene: -
j_gene: TRBJ2-5
v_gene: TRBV20-1
CDR3aa: CSARGLWHQETQYF
CDR3nt: TGCAGTGCTCGGGGGCTATGGCACCAAGAGACCCAGTACTTC

abundance: many
d_gene: -
j_gene: TRBJ1-4
v_gene: TRBV12-3/TRBV12-4
CDR3aa: CASSSQGSATNEKLFF
CDR3nt: TGTGCCAGCAGTTCACAGGGATCTGCAACTAATGAAAAACTGTTTTTT

abundance: many
d_gene: -
j_gene: TRBJ1-1
v_gene: TRBV7-2
CDR3aa: CASSLVAGANTEAFF
CDR3nt: TGTGCCAGCAGCTTAGTGGCAGGGGCGAACACTGAAGCTTTCTTT

abundance: -
d_gene: -
j_gene: TRBJ2-2
v_gene: TRBV18
CDR3aa: CASSPLGDPKGELFF
CDR3nt: TGTGCCAGCTCACCACTCGGGGACCCGAAGGGAGAGCTGTTTTTT

abundance: many
d_gene: -
j_gene: TRBJ1-2
v_gene: TRBV28
CDR3aa: CASSLQVGGYTF
CDR3nt: TGTGCCAGCAGTTTACAGGTCGGTGGCTACACCTTC

abundance: many
d_gene: -
j_gene: TRBJ2-1
v_gene: TRBV3-1
CDR3aa: CASSQVIRAGEGEQFF
CDR3nt: TGTGCCAGCAGCCAAGTGATTCGGGCCGGGGAAGGTGAGCAGTTCTTC

abundance: many
d_gene: -
j_gene: TRBJ1-4
v_gene: TRBV9
CDR3aa: CASSPSVATNEKLFF
CDR3nt: TGTGCCAGCAGCCCCTCAGTTGCAACTAATGAAAAACTGTTTTTT

abundance: many
d_gene: -
j_gene: TRBJ2-3
v_gene: TRBV5-1
CDR3aa: CASRYRGLTDTQYF
CDR3nt: TGCGCCAGCAGGTATCGGGGGCTCACAGATACGCAGTATTTT

abundance: many
d_gene: -
j_gene: TRBJ2-1
v_gene: TRBV19
CDR3aa: CASSNRELNNEQFF
CDR3nt: TGTGCCAGTAGTAACAGGGAACTTAACAATGAGCAGTTCTTC

abundance: many
d_gene: -
j_gene: TRBJ1-5
v_gene: TRBV11-2
CDR3aa: CASSYTDNQPQHF
CDR3nt: TGTGCCAGCAGCTATACAGACAATCAGCCCCAGCATTTT

abundance: many
d_gene: -
j_gene: TRBJ1-3
v_gene: TRBV4-2
CDR3aa: CASSQVGPPRNTIYF
CDR3nt: TGTGCCAGCAGCCAAGTTGGCCCACCACGAAACACCATATATTTT

abundance: few
d_gene: -
j_gene: TRBJ2-2
v_gene: TRBV7-2
CDR3aa: CASSRNSGTGELFF
CDR3nt: TGTGCCAGCAGCCGTAACTCGGGCACCGGGGAGCTGTTTTTT

abundance: once
d_gene: -
j_gene: TRBJ2-3
v_gene: TRBV9
CDR3aa: CASRAAKTDTQYF
CDR3nt: TGTGCCAGCAGAGCCGCCAAGACAGATACGCAGTATTTT